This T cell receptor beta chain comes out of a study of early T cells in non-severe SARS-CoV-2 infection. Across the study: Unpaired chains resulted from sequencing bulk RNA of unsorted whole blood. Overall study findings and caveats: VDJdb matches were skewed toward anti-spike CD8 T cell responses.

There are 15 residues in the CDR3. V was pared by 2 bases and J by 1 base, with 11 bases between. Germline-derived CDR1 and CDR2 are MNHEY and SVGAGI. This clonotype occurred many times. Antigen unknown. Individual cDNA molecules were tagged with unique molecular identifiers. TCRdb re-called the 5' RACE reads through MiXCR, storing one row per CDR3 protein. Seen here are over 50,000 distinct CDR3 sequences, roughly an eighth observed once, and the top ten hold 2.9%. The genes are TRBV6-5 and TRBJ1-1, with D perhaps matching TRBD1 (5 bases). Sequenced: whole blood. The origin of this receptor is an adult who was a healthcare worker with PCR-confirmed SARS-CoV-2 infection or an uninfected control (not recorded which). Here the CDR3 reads CASSYGGTGNTEAFF. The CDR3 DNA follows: TGTGCCAGCAGTTACGGGGGGACCGGGAACACTGAAGCTTTCTTT.